This T cell receptor (beta chain) is from a study of siplizumab effects on memory and regulatory T cells. Libraries were prepared by immunoSEQ multiplex PCR; TCRdb keeps only in-frame clonotypes and omits some of them. Of roughly 120,000 clones listed, roughly 94% are singletons. The CDR3 covers 15 residues. The J segment lost 6 bases and the V segment lost 2 bases, leaving 7 bases of the junction unmatched. The germline CDR1 and CDR2 sequences are SGHTA and FQGNSA. The sequencing sample was made of Tregs sorted from blood. This chain joins TRBV7-2 and TRBJ2-3; 8 bases align to TRBD1. The clonotype comes from a human donor in good health. DNA of the CDR3: TGTGCCAGCAGCTTACTCGGACAGGGTAGCGATACGCAGTATTTT. This sequence encodes CASSLLGQGSDTQYF.